Listed below are T cell receptor beta chains from one sample, sequenced in a study of T cells in Graves' hyperthyroidism and ophthalmopathy. MiXCR, run by TCRdb on the multiplex PCR reads, gives a single entry per CDR3 protein. The profile covers hundreds of thousands of distinct CDR3 sequences, with about 15% appearing a single time and over 10% taken by the ten largest. Sequenced input: blood. The receptors shown here come from a man between 18 and 35 years old with Graves' ophthalmopathy. CDR3s include the opening cysteine and the closing phenylalanine or tryptophan. The order of the fields is D gene, J gene, CDR3 length, V gene, clone size, CDR3 protein, CDR3 DNA. D genes are given only for firm matches. Clone size is given for some rows only: seen once, a few or many times, or a class if the clone is expanded.

>.|TRBJ1-2|14|TRBV9|many
CASSVEGSFYGYTF
TGTGCCAGCAGCGTTGAGGGAAGCTTCTATGGCTACACCTTC
>TRBD2|TRBJ2-2|15|TRBV12-3/TRBV12-4|many
CASRPGGSNTGELFF
TGTGCCAGCAGGCCCGGGGGGTCGAACACCGGGGAGCTGTTTTTT
>TRBD1|TRBJ1-2|16|TRBV7-8|few
CASSSLGGTGAYGYTF
TGTGCCAGCAGCTCACTAGGGGGGACAGGGGCCTATGGCTACACCTTC
>TRBD1|TRBJ2-1|15|TRBV27|.
CASSLGDRAPFEQFF
TGTGCCAGCAGTTTAGGGGACAGGGCCCCTTTTGAGCAGTTCTTC
>.|TRBJ2-1|14|TRBV7-6|few
CASSLAGVNNEQFF
TGTGCCAGCAGCTTAGCGGGAGTAAACAATGAGCAGTTCTTC
>.|TRBJ2-7|15|TRBV7-8|.
CASSFLTGEAYEQYF
TGTGCCAGCAGCTTTTTAACCGGGGAGGCTTACGAGCAGTACTTC
>.|TRBJ1-1|13|TRBV24-1|.
CAIPRTGWTEAFF
TGTGCCATCCCTCGGACCGGTTGGACTGAAGCTTTCTTT
>TRBD2|TRBJ2-7|16|TRBV24-1|once
CATSDPRGGLMNEQYF
TGTGCCACCAGTGATCCCCGGGGAGGGCTGATGAACGAGCAGTACTTC
>.|TRBJ2-7|14|TRBV20-1|few
CSGISRGGSYGQYF
TGCAGTGGAATTAGCAGGGGAGGCTCCTACGGGCAGTACTTC
>.|TRBJ2-7|15|TRBV5-1|many
CASSLVAGATYEQYF
TGCGCCAGCAGCTTGGTTGCGGGGGCCACCTACGAGCAGTACTTC
>TRBD1|TRBJ2-1|15|TRBV7-8|many
CASSLEGAHRDEQFF
TGTGCCAGCAGCTTAGAGGGGGCCCACCGGGATGAGCAGTTCTTC
>.|TRBJ2-7|13|TRBV6-1|.
CASSWGTSYEQYF
TGTGCCAGTTCCTGGGGGACTTCCTACGAGCAGTACTTC
>TRBD1|TRBJ1-1|13|TRBV20-1|.
CSANGGRGRKAFF
TGCAGTGCCAACGGAGGCAGGGGGCGCAAAGCTTTCTTT
>TRBD2|TRBJ2-1|15|TRBV3-1|many
CASSPTAGSYNEQFF
TGTGCCAGCAGCCCCACAGCGGGGTCCTACAATGAGCAGTTCTTC
>TRBD2|TRBJ2-3|16|TRBV7-9|many
CASSLEGGSGTDTQYF
TGTGCCAGCAGCTTAGAGGGCGGGAGTGGCACAGATACGCAGTATTTT
>TRBD1|TRBJ2-2|18|TRBV7-3|few
CASSLVTGGASNTGELFF
TGTGCCAGCAGCTTAGTAACAGGGGGTGCTTCGAACACCGGGGAGCTGTTTTTT
>TRBD2|TRBJ2-3|16|TRBV20-1|many
CSAPDLAGHLSDTQYF
TGCAGTGCCCCCGATCTAGCGGGCCACCTGTCTGATACGCAGTATTTT
>TRBD2|TRBJ2-3|16|TRBV9|few
CASSVDQAGGPDTQYF
TGTGCCAGCAGCGTAGACCAAGCGGGAGGCCCAGATACGCAGTATTTT
>.|TRBJ1-1|15|TRBV27|few
CASSLLSGGVTEAFF
TGTGCCAGCAGTTTATTGTCCGGGGGTGTCACTGAAGCTTTCTTT
>.|TRBJ2-1|13|TRBV29-1|.
CSVVLVHYNEQFF
TGCAGCGTTGTGCTAGTGCACTACAATGAGCAGTTCTTC
>TRBD2|TRBJ2-1|18|TRBV4-1|few
CASSQDPGLAGGYNEQFF
TGCGCCAGCAGCCAAGATCCAGGACTAGCGGGGGGATACAATGAGCAGTTCTTC
>.|TRBJ1-5|14|TRBV7-2|few
CASGSGQANQPQHF
TGTGCCAGCGGATCCGGGCAGGCGAATCAGCCCCAGCATTTT
>.|TRBJ2-1|13|TRBV7-2|many
CASSPGRGNEQFF
TGTGCCAGCAGTCCGGGACGGGGCAATGAGCAGTTCTTC
>.|TRBJ2-7|12|TRBV11-3|many
CASSLQYYEQYF
TGTGCCAGCAGCTTACAATATTACGAGCAGTACTTC
>TRBD2|TRBJ2-1|17|TRBV7-9|many
CASSPRAIAGGYNEQFF
TGTGCCAGCAGCCCAAGGGCCATAGCGGGGGGGTACAATGAGCAGTTCTTC
>.|TRBJ2-7|12|TRBV11-2|many
CASSSGDYEQYF
TGTGCCAGCAGTTCGGGGGACTACGAGCAGTACTTC
>TRBD2|TRBJ2-3|18|TRBV13|many
CASSLDGQTSGGTDTQYF
TGTGCCAGCAGCTTAGATGGGCAGACTAGCGGGGGCACAGATACGCAGTATTTT
>.|TRBJ2-3|12|TRBV6-1|many
CATAWGADTQYF
TGTGCCACCGCATGGGGCGCAGATACGCAGTATTTT
>TRBD1|TRBJ1-2|15|TRBV6-1|few
CASRSSGTGGSGYTF
TGTGCCAGCAGATCATCCGGGACAGGGGGCTCTGGCTACACCTTC
>TRBD1|TRBJ2-7|14|TRBV5-1|many
CASSLAGQGSEQYF
TGCGCCAGCAGCTTGGCGGGACAGGGAAGCGAGCAGTACTTC
>.|TRBJ1-1|11|TRBV6-2/TRBV6-3|.
CASSQNPGAFF
TGTGCCAGCAGCCAGAACCCTGGGGCTTTCTTT
>TRBD2|TRBJ2-7|17|TRBV6-2/TRBV6-3|many
CASSYPSGRAQDYEQYF
TGTGCCAGCAGTTACCCTAGCGGGAGGGCCCAGGACTACGAGCAGTACTTC
>TRBD1|TRBJ1-4|15|TRBV4-2|.
CASSQRQGANEKLFF
TGTGCCAGCAGCCAGAGACAGGGCGCTAATGAAAAACTGTTTTTT
>TRBD1|TRBJ2-7|15|TRBV7-9|.
CASSFGDRPSYEQYF
TGTGCCAGCAGCTTCGGGGACAGACCCTCCTACGAGCAGTACTTC
>.|TRBJ1-1|13|TRBV6-1|few
CASRVGLNTEAFF
TGTGCCAGCAGGGTAGGTTTGAACACTGAAGCTTTCTTT
>TRBD2|TRBJ2-5|14|TRBV20-1|many
CSARVGSGGETQYF
TGCAGTGCTAGAGTCGGTAGCGGGGGAGAGACCCAGTACTTC
>TRBD2|TRBJ2-1|16|TRBV24-1|many
CATSGQSSGGYNEQFF
TGTGCCACCAGTGGTCAATCTAGCGGGGGATACAATGAGCAGTTCTTC
>.|TRBJ1-5|14|TRBV6-5|many
CASSYSMANQPQHF
TGTGCCAGCAGTTACTCGATGGCTAATCAGCCCCAGCATTTT
>.|TRBJ2-7|12|TRBV29-1|many
CSALGPHYEQYF
TGCAGCGCTCTGGGGCCGCACTACGAGCAGTACTTC
>.|TRBJ1-4|14|TRBV6-5|.
CACSYSRSGEKLFF
TGTGCCTGCAGTTACTCCCGCTCGGGGGAAAAACTGTTTTTT
>TRBD1|TRBJ1-1|15|TRBV12-3/TRBV12-4|many
CASSNLGQPNTEAFF
TGTGCCAGCAGTAATCTGGGACAGCCGAACACTGAAGCTTTCTTT
>TRBD2|TRBJ2-3|17|TRBV9|.
CASSAQVSGGNTDTQYF
TGTGCCAGCAGCGCCCAGGTTAGCGGGGGGAACACAGATACGCAGTATTTT
>TRBD2|TRBJ2-5|16|TRBV3-1|.
CASTEAYLAGEGTQYF
TGTGCCAGCACGGAGGCGTATCTAGCGGGAGAAGGGACCCAGTACTTC
>.|TRBJ2-4|16|TRBV7-2|.
CASSEMRALAKNIQYF
TGTGCCAGCAGTGAAATGCGGGCGCTAGCCAAAAACATTCAGTACTTC
>TRBD2|TRBJ2-3|16|TRBV18|many
CASSPISGGSTDTQYF
TGTGCCAGCTCACCAATAAGCGGGGGGAGCACAGATACGCAGTATTTT
>TRBD2|TRBJ2-4|17|TRBV6-1|many
CASSSLHLSGGKDIQYF
TGTGCCAGCAGTTCCTTACACCTAAGCGGGGGGAAGGACATTCAGTACTTC
>TRBD1|TRBJ2-5|19|TRBV13|many
CASSTDDPGQGVYQETQYF
TGTGCCAGCAGCACAGACGACCCGGGACAGGGGGTTTACCAAGAGACCCAGTACTTC
>.|TRBJ2-7|11|TRBV30|many
CAFDRAYEQYF
TGTGCCTTTGACCGAGCCTACGAGCAGTACTTC
>.|TRBJ2-7|14|TRBV7-6|.
CASSSADRLHEQYF
TGTGCCAGCAGCTCGGCTGACAGACTCCACGAGCAGTACTTC
>TRBD1|TRBJ2-7|16|TRBV24-1|many
CATSETGTGRAYEQYF
TGTGCCACCAGTGAAACCGGGACAGGGAGGGCCTACGAGCAGTACTTC
>.|TRBJ2-2|13|TRBV20-1|.
CSARTKNTGELFF
TGCAGTGCTAGAACTAAGAACACCGGGGAGCTGTTTTTT
>.|TRBJ1-6|16|TRBV18|.
CASSPQQSSYNSPLHF
TGTGCCAGCTCACCACAGCAGAGCTCCTATAATTCACCCCTCCACTTT
>TRBD1|TRBJ1-5|13|TRBV7-9|many
CASSQGEREPQHF
TGTGCCAGCAGCCAGGGGGAGAGGGAGCCCCAGCATTTT